This T cell receptor (beta chain) is drawn from a study of control samples from healthy donors and cancer patients. Deletions cut 5 bases from V and 7 bases from J, with 12 bases between. CDR1 and CDR2 (germline): MNHNY, SVGAGI (reference sequence). This CDR3 contains 12 residues. Produced via immunoSEQ multiplex PCR; TCRdb's table is partial and in-frame only. The table lists about 190,000 clones, approximately 91% of them singletons. Sequencing input: blood. The TCR sequence derives from a man in his thirties or forties in good health. This sequence joins TRBV6-6 and TRBJ2-7; tentatively, D is TRBD2 (5 bases). CDR3 region: CASSPRPGEQYF. In nucleotides, the CDR3 is TGTGCCAGCAGTCCCCGCCCGGGGGAGCAGTACTTC.